The T cell receptor beta chain under discussion was sequenced for a study of T cell responses to AZD1222 COVID-19 vaccine. Study results and limitations: No repertoire was sampled before or during the peak T cell response, only after it. Clonal diversity may have been underestimated in mostly white British donors. Spike-specific TCRs gained breadth and depth after people received two AZD1222 doses. Baseline seropositives among AZD1222 recipients totaled only five to seven.

Produced via immunoSEQ multiplex PCR; TCRdb's table is partial and in-frame only. The profile shows roughly 130,000 clones, just over 85% of them singletons. V was clipped by 4 bases and J by 3 bases; unmatched bases: 12. Germline assignment: CDR1 SGHRS and CDR2 YFSETQ. The CDR3 sequence is 18 residues long. Regarding this clone: Its antigen remains unknown.

The source was peripheral blood, collected on day 0 of AZD1222 vaccination. J is TRBJ2-3 and V is TRBV5-1; TRBD1 aligns across 12 bases. The receptor comes from an adult in good health. The CDR3 region is CASSRYTGQGAGTDTQYF. The CDR3 nucleotides read TGCGCCAGCAGCCGTTATACGGGACAGGGGGCCGGTACAGATACGCAGTATTTT.